Described below is a single T cell receptor beta chain sequence and its context. Its antigen is as yet unknown. cDNA prepared by RNA extraction and subsequent reverse transcription served as the template for sequencing. Here immunoSEQ multiplex PCR was the method, and the copy in TCRdb shows in-frame clones only, minus some. The data show roughly 120,000 clones, less than 60% seen once. The data are from a study of CD8+ T cells in alopecia areata. Across the study: The study gave tofacitinib for 6 to 18 months, then 6 months off drug. Treated patients' severity was scored by percentage of affected scalp area.

Study-wide findings and caveats: TCRs were shared less clearly across patients than in mice, possibly for HLA-related reasons.

The treatment is: oral pan-JAK inhibitor, 5-10 mg twice daily. Trimming took 4 bases from V and 3 from J, leaving 10 bases between them. This CDR3 comprises 14 residues. Germline lookup yields CDR1 SGHTA and CDR2 FQGNSA. The starting material was CD4+ T cells sorted from blood, obtained at week 24, from a patient treated with tofacitinib. The TCR originated in a human donor with alopecia areata. The chain employs TRBV7-2 and TRBJ1-5; the D gene is possibly TRBD1 (5 bases). The CDR3 DNA reads as TGTGCCAGCAGCTATACAGGCCACAATCAGCCCCAGCATTTT. Residues: CASSYTGHNQPQHF.